These 27 T cell receptor beta chains were all obtained from the same sample, sequenced in a study of radiotherapy plus CTLA-4 blockade in lung cancer. Sequencing was performed with immunoSEQ multiplex PCR; in TCRdb, only in-frame clones are kept and a portion is missing. The data contain roughly 97,000 clones, under 85% of them singletons. Sequencing was performed on peripheral blood, taken from a patient treated with radiotherapy plus ipilimumab. All receptors come from a human donor with non-small cell lung cancer who had a partial response to radiotherapy plus ipilimumab. Some clones in this sample may be carry-over from other donors' samples.

The CDR3 reads CASSMEGGSPLHF. Written as DNA, the CDR3 is TGTGCCAGTAGTATGGAAGGCGGTTCACCCCTCCACTTT. The chain uses TRBV19 and TRBJ1-6; D call uncertain. CDR3 length equals 13 residues. Germline V gene sequence: CDR1 LNHDA, CDR2 SQIVND (reference sequence). V lost 3 bases and J 9 bases, leaving 9 bases between the germline ends.

This clone was detected a few times. The chain employs TRBV28 and TRBJ1-6; D is ambiguous. CDR3 length: 16 residues. The ends were cut back, 5 bases at V and 8 bases at J, with 19 bases in the middle. Germline lookup yields CDR1 MDHEN and CDR2 SYDVKM. CDR3 nucleotide sequence: TGTGCCAGCAGTCACCTACCGACTGAGAGGGATTCACCCCTCCACTTT. Protein product: CASSHLPTERDSPLHF.

V and J are TRBV10-3 and TRBJ2-7, with D possibly TRBD1 on 5 matching bases. V gave up 9 bases and J gave up 3 bases, with 12 bases separating them. The CDR3 is 12 amino acids. The germline gives CDR1 ENHRY, CDR2 SYGVKD. The CDR3 DNA reads TGTGCCATTTCCCCAGGGATCTACGAGCAGTACTTC. Amino acids: CAISPGIYEQYF.

This clone has more than one count but fewer than ten. The chain carries TRBV11-3 and TRBJ2-3; TRBD2 agrees at 11 bases. Germline V CDR1 and CDR2: SGHNT, YENEEA. The CDR3 is 16 amino acids. The J segment lost 2 bases and the V segment lost 5 bases, leaving 6 bases of the junction unmatched. The CDR3: CASSPGTSGPTDTQYF. The CDR3 DNA follows: TGTGCCAGCAGCCCAGGGACTAGCGGACCCACAGATACGCAGTATTTT.

This rearrangement joins TRBV28 to TRBJ2-3, with 16 bases matching TRBD2. This CDR3 contains 16 residues. Per the germline V gene, CDR1 is MDHEN and CDR2 is SYDVKM. The V segment lost 5 bases and the J segment 6 bases; nucleotides outside the gene matches: 5. The chain's CDR3 is CASSGTSGGADDTQYF. The CDR3 DNA sequence: TGTGCCAGCAGTGGGACTAGCGGGGGGGCGGATGATACGCAGTATTTT.

The CDR3 reads CASSIVLAGGKETQYF. The DNA for the CDR3 is TGTGCCAGTAGTATAGTACTAGCGGGGGGGAAAGAGACCCAGTACTTC. The V gene is TRBV19, the J gene TRBJ2-5; TRBD2 matches at 13 bases. This CDR3 has 16 residues. V shed 1 base, J shed 3 bases, and the junction held 2 bases outside the gene matches. The germline CDR1 and CDR2 sequences are LNHDA and SQIVND (reference sequence). Based on the CDR3 plus reference TRBV19 and TRBJ2-5, the full variable domain is DGGITQSPKYLFRKEGQNVTLSCEQNLNHDAMYWYRQDPGQGLRLIYYSQIVNDFQKGDIAEGYSVSREKKESFPLTVTSAQKNPTAFYLCASSIVLAGGKETQYFGPGTRLLVL.

This chain uses TRBV5-4 with TRBJ2-1; D is unresolved. V dropped 2 bases and J dropped 6 bases, with 3 bases sitting between them. This CDR3 comprises 11 residues. Germline values: CDR1 SGHNT, CDR2 YYREEE (reference sequence). The DNA for the CDR3 is TGTGCCAGCAGCTTTCTCAATGAGCAGTTCTTC. Translating gives CASSFLNEQFF. The full variable domain, with the rest looked up from reference TRBV5-4 and TRBJ2-1, is ETGVTQSPTHLIKTRGQQVTLRCSSQSGHNTVSWYQQALGQGPQFIFQYYREEENGRGNFPPRFSGLQFPNYSSELNVNALELDDSALYLCASSFLNEQFFGPGTRLTVL.

This clone was counted a few times. The chain couples TRBV4-2 to TRBJ1-6, with 7 bases lining up with TRBD1. The CDR3 extends over 14 amino acids. The V segment lost 5 bases and the J segment 5 bases; nucleotides outside the gene matches: 3. The germline V gene encodes CDR1 LGHNA and CDR2 YNFKEQ. The CDR3 nucleotides read TGTGCCAGCAGCTTGGACAGGAATAATTCACCCCTCCACTTT. The encoded protein is CASSLDRNNSPLHF.

This clone has only one observation. The J gene is TRBJ2-5, the V gene TRBV5-6; 9 nucleotides line up with TRBD2. This CDR3 has 13 amino acids. V gave up 4 bases and J gave up 9 bases; unmatched junction bases: 7. From germline, CDR1 is SGHDT and CDR2 YYEEEE. The CDR3 nucleotides are TGTGCCAGCAGCATCCCAGCGGGGGGCCCCCAGTACTTC. Translation gives CASSIPAGGPQYF.

This chain connects TRBV6-1 to TRBJ1-1, with D tentatively TRBD1 (5 bases). Germline V gene sequence: CDR1 MNHNS, CDR2 SASEGT. V gave up 1 base and J gave up 5 bases, with 11 bases separating them. The CDR3 extends over 14 amino acids. CDR3 sequence: CASSEVSGGTEAFF. The CDR3 DNA reads TGTGCCAGCAGTGAAGTTTCGGGGGGGACTGAAGCTTTCTTT.

V gene TRBV27 combines with J gene TRBJ2-7; 7 bases line up with TRBD2. Germline CDR1 reads MNHEY; CDR2 reads SMNVEV (reference sequence). Germline trimming cut 5 bases from V and 5 bases from J; bases unmatched to any gene: 15. The CDR3 totals 16 residues. The DNA for the CDR3 is TGTGCCAGCAGTCCCGCCGTGGGGAGGGGTCCTCACGAGCAGTACTTC. Protein: CASSPAVGRGPHEQYF.

V gene TRBV16 combines with J gene TRBJ2-5; 7 nucleotides line up with TRBD1. CDR3 length: 15 amino acids. The trim removed 4 bases at V and 1 base at J, leaving 6 bases unmatched. Germline CDR1 and CDR2: KGHSY and FQNENV. CDR3 nucleotide sequence: TGTGCCAGCAGCCGACTGGGACAGCCCCAAGAGACCCAGTACTTC. This codes for CASSRLGQPQETQYF.

The chain uses TRBV2 and TRBJ2-1; 10 bases agree with TRBD2. The V segment lost 6 bases and the J segment 10 bases; nucleotides outside the gene matches: 12. The CDR3 is 15 residues long. CDR1 and CDR2 from the germline V gene are SNHLY and FYNNEI. CDR3 in amino acids: CASRGLATRGGEQFF. For the CDR3, the DNA is TGTGCCAGCAGGGGACTAGCGACCAGGGGGGGGGAGCAGTTCTTC.

The V gene is TRBV25-1, the J gene TRBJ2-3; 8 bases fit TRBD1. The CDR3 is 14 residues long. CDR1 is MGHDK and CDR2 is SYGVNS in the germline V gene. With 6 bases clipped from V and 3 bases from J, the junction kept 5 bases outside the gene matches. Here the CDR3 reads CASSRTGSTDTQYF. The DNA of the CDR3 is TGTGCCAGCAGCCGGACAGGGTCAACAGATACGCAGTATTTT.

Note on this clone: The sample holds other DNA sequences that translate to the same CDR3. V and J are TRBV6-6 and TRBJ1-1; 7 nucleotides agree with TRBD1. V lost 5 bases, J lost 8 bases, and 5 bases stayed unmatched. Germline V gene lookup returns CDR1 MNHNY and CDR2 SVGAGI (reference sequence). The length of the CDR3 is 12 residues. DNA of the CDR3: TGTGCCAGCAGTCCAAGGGGGCTGGAAGCTTTCTTT. Translated, it gives CASSPRGLEAFF.

This clone is medium-sized (0.01 to 0.1%) by share. The chain links TRBV7-8 to TRBJ2-2; 9 bases line up with TRBD1. V shed 1 base and J 5 bases; nucleotides not matched to a gene: 5. This CDR3 has 16 residues. CDR1 is SGHVS, CDR2 FQNEAQ, per germline. CDR3 loop: CASSLDRTGVTGELFF. DNA of the CDR3: TGTGCCAGCAGCTTAGATAGGACAGGGGTGACCGGGGAGCTGTTTTTT.

CDR3 DNA sequence: TGTGCCAGCAGTTCGCCCGGGAGTGGCATGAACACTGAAGCTTTCTTT. Its protein product is CASSSPGSGMNTEAFF. This chain joins TRBV25-1 and TRBJ1-1; no clear D gene. V gave up 5 bases and J gave up 0 bases, with 16 bases separating them. Germline loops: CDR1 MGHDK, CDR2 SYGVNS. The CDR3 sequence is 16 residues long. The complete variable domain, with remaining parts taken from reference TRBV25-1 and TRBJ1-1, reads EADIYQTPRYLVIGTGKKITLECSQTMGHDKMYWYQQDPGMELHLIHYSYGVNSTEKGDLSSESTVSRIRTEHFPLTLESARPSHTSQYLCASSSPGSGMNTEAFFGQGTRLTVV.

The chain links TRBV18 to TRBJ2-7; 8 nucleotides line up with TRBD1. The germline V gene encodes CDR1 KGHSH and CDR2 LQKENI. There are 16 residues in the CDR3. The junction had 8 bases not matched to a gene; V was cut back by 2 bases and J by 2 bases. The CDR3 loop reads CASSPAGGSNPYEQYF. The CDR3 DNA is TGTGCCAGCTCACCAGCAGGGGGCAGTAATCCCTACGAGCAGTACTTC.

The count of this clone is one. The V gene is TRBV11-3, the J gene TRBJ2-7, with 9 bases matching TRBD2. The CDR3 has 16 amino acids. The germline V gene encodes CDR1 SGHNT and CDR2 YENEEA. J was trimmed by 6 bases and V by 1 base; bases with no gene match: 10. The CDR3 here is CASSLGVGTSSLEQYF. CDR3 sequence (DNA): TGTGCCAGCAGCTTAGGGGTTGGGACTAGCTCGCTCGAGCAGTACTTC.

This sequence joins TRBV19 and TRBJ2-3, with 8 bases fitting TRBD2. V dropped 5 bases and J dropped 4; count of bases not matched to a gene: 8. CDR3 length: 15 amino acids. In germline, CDR1 is LNHDA, CDR2 SQIVND (reference sequence). This chain's CDR3 is CASSPPGGAPDTQYF. The CDR3 coding sequence is TGTGCCAGTAGTCCCCCGGGGGGGGCCCCAGATACGCAGTATTTT.

This chain connects TRBV28 to TRBJ2-6; 8 nucleotides line up with TRBD1. The CDR3 length is 16 residues. The ends lost 3 bases at V and 2 bases at J; junction bases unmatched: 3. Germline V gene data show CDR1 as MDHEN and CDR2 as SYDVKM. The CDR3 nucleotides read TGTGCCAGCAGTTTGTCAGGGGGCGCTGGGGCCAACGTCCTGACTTTC. As protein: CASSLSGGAGANVLTF.

This clone came up many times. In nucleotides, the CDR3 is TGTGCCAGCAGTTACTCGGGAGGGATGAACACTGAAGCTTTCTTT. Protein: CASSYSGGMNTEAFF. The chain uses TRBV6-6 and TRBJ1-1; D gene uncertain. This CDR3 has 15 residues. The V gene's germline CDR1 is MNHNY and CDR2 SVGAGI (reference sequence). Trimming took off 0 bases at V and 0 bases at J, with 8 bases between the two ends.

This clone has just a few counts. This chain uses TRBV4-1 with TRBJ1-3; 9 nucleotides agree with TRBD1. J lost 0 bases, V lost 5 bases, and 8 bases had no gene match. Germline values: CDR1 MGHRA, CDR2 YSYEKL. The CDR3 loop spans 17 amino acids. The CDR3 sequence: CASSDRDRASSGNTIYF. As DNA, the CDR3 is TGCGCCAGCAGCGACCGGGACAGGGCGAGCTCTGGAAACACCATATATTTT.

The chain has TRBV5-6 and TRBJ2-7; no clear D. The CDR3 is made up of 13 amino acids. Trimming stripped 1 base from V and 3 bases from J, with 8 bases between. CDR1 SGHDT and CDR2 YYEEEE come from the germline V gene. The CDR3 protein is CASSLNLYYEQYF. The CDR3 DNA sequence: TGTGCCAGCAGCTTGAATCTCTACTACGAGCAGTACTTC.

Written as DNA, the CDR3 is TGCGCCAGCAGCTTAGCAGGAGTAGCGTACGAGCAGTACTTC. It specifies CASSLAGVAYEQYF. V usage is TRBV5-1 and J usage is TRBJ2-7, with D possibly matching TRBD2 (5 bases). CDR1 and CDR2 from the germline V gene are SGHRS and YFSETQ. V lost 2 bases, J lost 4 bases, and 13 bases lay in between. The CDR3 loop spans 14 amino acids.

This rearrangement joins TRBV7-3 to TRBJ2-5; D unclear. Germline CDR1 SGHTA, CDR2 FQGTGA. This CDR3 has 13 amino acids. Trimming cost V 1 base and J 5 bases, with 8 bases left between them. Here the CDR3 reads CASSLNSGETQYF. CDR3 DNA: TGTGCCAGCAGCTTAAATTCCGGGGAGACCCAGTACTTC.

This chain uses TRBV12-5 with TRBJ2-7, with no clear D. The CDR3 extends over 12 amino acids. Between the trimmed V and J ends, which lost 0 bases and 6 bases, there was a span of 6 bases. Germline values: CDR1 LGHNT, CDR2 FRNRAP. The CDR3 nucleotides are TGTGCTAGTGGTTTGGTACGCGGCGAGCAGTACTTC. Protein product: CASGLVRGEQYF.